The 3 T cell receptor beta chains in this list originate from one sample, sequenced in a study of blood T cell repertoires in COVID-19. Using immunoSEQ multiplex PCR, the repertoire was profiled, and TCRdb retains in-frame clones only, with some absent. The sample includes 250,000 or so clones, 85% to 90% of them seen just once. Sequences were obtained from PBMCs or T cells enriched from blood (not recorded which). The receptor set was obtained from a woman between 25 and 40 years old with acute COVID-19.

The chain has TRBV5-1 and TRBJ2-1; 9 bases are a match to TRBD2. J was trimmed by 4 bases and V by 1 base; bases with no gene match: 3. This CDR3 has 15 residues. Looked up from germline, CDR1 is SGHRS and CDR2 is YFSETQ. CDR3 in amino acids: CASSLLAGLYNEQFF. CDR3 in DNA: TGCGCCAGCAGCTTGCTAGCGGGACTTTACAATGAGCAGTTCTTC.

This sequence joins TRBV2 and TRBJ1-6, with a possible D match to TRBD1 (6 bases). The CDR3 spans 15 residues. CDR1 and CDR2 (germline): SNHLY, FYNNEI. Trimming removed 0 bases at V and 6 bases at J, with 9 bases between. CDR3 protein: CASSEASGVNSPLHF. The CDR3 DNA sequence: TGTGCCAGCAGTGAAGCGTCAGGGGTTAATTCACCCCTCCACTTT.

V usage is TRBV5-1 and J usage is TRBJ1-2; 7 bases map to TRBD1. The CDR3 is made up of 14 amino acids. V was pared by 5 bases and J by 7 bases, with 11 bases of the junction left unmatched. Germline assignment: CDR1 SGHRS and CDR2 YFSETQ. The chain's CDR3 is CASRHESTGFGYTF. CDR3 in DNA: TGCGCCAGCAGACACGAATCGACAGGGTTTGGCTACACCTTC. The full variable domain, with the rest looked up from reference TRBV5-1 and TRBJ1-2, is KAGVTQTPRYLIKTRGQQVTLSCSPISGHRSVSWYQQTPGQGLQFLFEYFSETQRNKGNFPGRFSGRQFSNSRSEMNVSTLELGDSALYLCASRHESTGFGYTFGSGTRLTVV.